Following are 20 T cell receptor beta chains from one sample sequenced in a study of blood T cell repertoires in COVID-19. Repertoires were generated with immunoSEQ multiplex PCR, while TCRdb's copy carries only in-frame clones and drops some. The sample comprises about 220,000 clones, around 80% of which are singletons, and around 7.7% rests with the top ten. Specimen: peripheral blood. All receptors come from a woman aged 70-85 years with acute or convalescent COVID-19.

This sequence joins TRBV18 and TRBJ2-7; 7 bases fit TRBD1. V lost 4 bases and J lost 6; bases outside the gene matches: 9. The CDR3 runs 14 residues. CDR1 and CDR2 from the germline V gene are KGHSH and LQKENI. The CDR3 protein is CASSLTTGYGEQYF. In nucleotides, the CDR3 is TGTGCCAGCTCACTAACGACAGGGTATGGCGAGCAGTACTTC.

The rearrangement uses TRBV18 and TRBJ2-5; D is possibly TRBD1 (5 bases). From germline, CDR1 is KGHSH and CDR2 LQKENI. The CDR3 sequence is 15 residues long. Trimming took off 3 bases at V and 2 bases at J, with 13 bases between the two ends. Written as DNA, the CDR3 is TGTGCCAGCTCACCTCTAAGACAGCTTCAAGAGACCCAGTACTTC. This translates into CASSPLRQLQETQYF.

This chain links TRBV5-8 with TRBJ1-2, with D tentatively TRBD1 (6 bases). The CDR3 runs 13 residues. Germline V CDR1 and CDR2: SGHTS, YDEGEE. Trimming removed 1 base from V and 7 bases from J, with 11 bases in between. The CDR3: CASSLRTGTGYTF. The CDR3, as DNA: TGTGCCAGCAGCTTGCGTACAGGGACTGGCTACACCTTC.

The genes are TRBV3-1 (or the pseudogene TRBV3-2) and TRBJ2-6, with 9 bases identical to TRBD1. Losses at the gene ends were 4 bases for V and 2 bases for J; bases not matched to a gene: 0. Germline-derived CDR1 and CDR2 are LGHDT and YNNKEL (reference sequence). This CDR3 region has 15 residues. For the CDR3, the DNA is TGTGCCAGCAGCCGACAGGGGGCTGGGGCCAACGTCCTGACTTTC. Translated: CASSRQGAGANVLTF.

Concerning this clone: The same CDR3 can be traced to other DNA sequences in this sample. The chain couples TRBV27 to TRBJ2-7, with D perhaps TRBD2 (7 bases). Trimming left V 9 bases short and J 1 base short, with 13 bases between. The CDR3 has 13 amino acids. Germline CDR1 MNHEY, CDR2 SMNVEV (reference sequence). CDR3 region: CASMGGASYEQYF. The DNA of the CDR3 is TGTGCCAGTATGGGGGGGGCGTCCTACGAGCAGTACTTC.

V gene TRBV2 combines with J gene TRBJ2-7, with unresolved D. V was shortened by 2 bases and J by 0 bases, with 5 bases between the two germline ends. The CDR3 loop spans 13 amino acids. Germline lookup yields CDR1 SNHLY and CDR2 FYNNEI. This CDR3 is CASSEWHSYEQYV. As DNA, the CDR3 is TGTGCCAGCAGTGAATGGCACTCCTACGAGCAGTACGTC.

The chain is built from TRBV5-1 and TRBJ1-2; 9 bases are shared with TRBD1. Germline V gene sequence: CDR1 SGHRS, CDR2 YFSETQ. There are 17 residues in the CDR3. V gave up 4 bases and J gave up 6 bases; unmatched junction bases: 16. The CDR3 sequence is CASSNGLDRTGENGYTF. DNA for the CDR3: TGCGCCAGCAGCAACGGCCTTGATAGGACAGGGGAGAATGGCTACACCTTC.

The chain joins TRBV7-9 to TRBJ2-7, with TRBD1 matching over 7 bases. Germline V lookup: CDR1 SEHNR, CDR2 FQNEAQ (reference sequence). The CDR3 loop spans 14 amino acids. V lost 5 bases to trimming and J lost 7 bases; unmatched junction nucleotides: 11. The CDR3 DNA sequence: TGTGCCAGCAGCCGCCGGGACAGTCTGGGGGAGCAGTACTTC. Protein sequence: CASSRRDSLGEQYF. Full variable domain (outside the CDR3, taken from reference TRBV7-9 and TRBJ2-7): DTGVSQNPRHKITKRGQNVTFRCDPISEHNRLYWYRQTLGQGPEFLTYFQNEAQLEKSRLLSDRFSAERPKGSFSTLEIQRTEQGDSAMYLCASSRRDSLGEQYFGPGTRLTVT.

The rearrangement links TRBV6-2 or TRBV6-3 to TRBJ2-7; maybe TRBD2 (6 bases). Per germline, CDR1 MNHEY and CDR2 SVGEGT. This CDR3 comprises 16 residues. Trimming took off 4 bases at V and 9 bases at J, with 25 bases between the two ends. CDR3: CASSSLAPGSGLGQYF. The CDR3 nucleotides are TGTGCCAGCAGTTCACTAGCCCCAGGATCGGGGTTAGGGCAGTACTTC.

The chain employs TRBV5-1 and TRBJ2-3; weak D call: TRBD2 (6 bases). The CDR3 covers 17 residues. The V end was cut by 1 base, the J end by 2 bases, with 17 bases between. Per the germline V gene, CDR1 is SGHRS and CDR2 is YFSETQ. CDR3 sequence (DNA): TGCGCCAGCAGCTTGAAAAGTTTTGGGGGGTACACAGATACGCAGTATTTT. Translated, it gives CASSLKSFGGYTDTQYF.

V is TRBV18 and J is TRBJ2-7; no firm D call. Trimming took 4 bases from V and 2 from J, leaving 12 bases between them. The CDR3 has 14 residues. CDR1 is KGHSH and CDR2 is LQKENI in the germline V gene. CDR3 DNA: TGTGCCAGCTCACAAGCGCCAGACGCCTACGAGCAGTACTTC. Translating it yields CASSQAPDAYEQYF.

The V and J genes are TRBV20-1 and TRBJ2-5; D uncertain. The V end lost 1 base, the J end lost 4 bases, and 4 bases lay between the germline ends. This CDR3 region has 11 residues. Germline loops: CDR1 DFQATT, CDR2 SNEGSKA (reference sequence). The CDR3 spells CSARAGETQYF. The DNA of the CDR3 is TGCAGTGCTAGAGCCGGAGAGACCCAGTACTTC.

This clone occurred a few times. The CDR3 DNA reads TGTGCCAGCGCAAGGACTAGCGGGGGAACCAATGAGCAGTTCTTC. It encodes CASARTSGGTNEQFF. The chain has TRBV27 and TRBJ2-1, with TRBD2 matching 13 bases. This CDR3 comprises 15 residues. After removal of 8 bases from V and 6 bases from J, the junction contained 7 bases not matched to a gene. Germline V CDR1 and CDR2: MNHEY, SMNVEV (reference sequence).

This clone was observed a few times. The chain carries TRBV18 and TRBJ1-5; a weak D match, TRBD1 (6 bases). V was cut by 3 bases and J by 0 bases, with 15 bases left in between. The CDR3 sequence is 17 residues long. Looked up from germline, CDR1 is KGHSH and CDR2 is LQKENI. The CDR3 nucleotides read TGTGCCAGCTCACCTACCGGACAGATTTATAGCAATCAGCCCCAGCATTTT. The encoded protein is CASSPTGQIYSNQPQHF.

The rearrangement links TRBV29-1 to TRBJ2-5; 7 bases align to TRBD1. The CDR3 covers 15 residues. Trimming took 7 bases from V and 5 from J; bases not matched to a gene: 16. Germline V gene data show CDR1 as SQVTM and CDR2 as ANQGSEA. The CDR3 is CSAEIGTVPGETQYF. The DNA of the CDR3 is TGCAGCGCAGAGATAGGGACAGTCCCGGGGGAGACCCAGTACTTC.

This clone was seen a single time. This sequence joins TRBV11-2 and TRBJ2-2, with D hard to call. CDR1 is SGHAT, CDR2 FQNNGV, per germline. The V end was cut by 1 base, the J end by 4 bases, with 7 bases between. The CDR3 is 14 residues long. As DNA, the CDR3 is TGTGCCAGCAGCTTAGTGGCACGCACCGGGGAGCTGTTTTTT. It yields the protein CASSLVARTGELFF.

The chain couples TRBV11-2 to TRBJ2-7; 9 bases line up with TRBD1. V lost 5 bases to trimming and J lost 4 bases; unmatched junction nucleotides: 9. The CDR3 is 15 amino acids. Germline assignment: CDR1 SGHAT and CDR2 FQNNGV. CDR3 sequence reads: CASSQLGQGKYEQYF. The CDR3 DNA is TGTGCCAGCAGCCAACTCGGACAGGGGAAATACGAGCAGTACTTC.

The V call is TRBV25-1, the J call TRBJ1-2, with TRBD1 as a possible D gene (5 bases). CDR1 and CDR2 (germline): MGHDK, SYGVNS. The CDR3 runs 14 residues. Trimming pared 0 bases from V and 4 bases from J, leaving 9 bases between. The CDR3: CASSEYGGSYGYTF. DNA for the CDR3: TGTGCCAGCAGTGAATATGGGGGGAGCTATGGCTACACCTTC.

The chain has TRBV30 and TRBJ2-5, with 13 bases that match TRBD2. V lost 2 bases and J lost 5; bases outside the gene matches: 8. This CDR3 has 16 residues. The germline V gene has CDR1 GTSNPN and CDR2 SVGIG (reference sequence). The CDR3 DNA follows: TGTGCCTGGAGTCCCAGGGGACTAGCGGGGTGGGAGACCCAGTACTTC. Protein product: CAWSPRGLAGWETQYF. The variable domain in full, with the rest retrieved from reference TRBV30 and TRBJ2-5, is SQTIHQWPATLVQPVGSPLSLECTVEGTSNPNLYWYRQAAGRGLQLLFYSVGIGQISSEVPQNLSASRPQDRQFILSSKKLLLSDSGFYLCAWSPRGLAGWETQYFGPGTRLLVL.

This clone was seen just once. The genes are TRBV18 and TRBJ2-5; tentative D call: TRBD2 (6 bases). The CDR3 length is 13 residues. The germline CDR1 and CDR2 sequences are KGHSH and LQKENI. Trimming removed 4 bases at V and 5 bases at J, with 11 bases between. CDR3 coding DNA: TGTGCCAGCTCACGCGGGAATTTGGAGACCCAGTACTTC. Protein sequence: CASSRGNLETQYF.